The 31 T cell receptor beta chains given below trace back to one sample, sequenced in a study of Graves' ophthalmopathy and Graves' hyperthyroidism. Amplification from RNA transcripts yielded the TCR beta CDR3 regions. RT-PCR was first run with HTBI primers, then multiplex PCR in a second round. TCRdb itself ran the multiplex PCR reads through MiXCR, one entry per CDR3 protein. The table has 500,000 to 800,000 distinct CDR3 sequences, approximately 39% seen once. The sequenced material came from peripheral blood. These receptors were taken from an adult man with Graves' ophthalmopathy.

Of note for this clonotype: Mismatch with germline at one junction end may stem from a read error. The rearrangement links TRBV7-9 to TRBJ1-1, with D perhaps TRBD1 (5 bases). CDR1 and CDR2 from the germline V gene are SEHNR and FQNEAQ (reference sequence). The length of the CDR3 is 17 residues. CDR3 sequence (DNA): TGTGCCAGCAGCTTAGCTGGGGCTGCCAACACTGAAGCTTTCTACCGATTT. This sequence encodes CASSLAGAANTEAFYRF.

The chain employs TRBV2 and TRBJ1-1, with 8 bases fitting TRBD1. This CDR3 has 13 amino acids. Looked up from germline, CDR1 is SNHLY and CDR2 is FYNNEI. Germline trimming cut 6 bases from V and 14 bases from J; bases unmatched to any gene: 14. Here the CDR3 DNA reads TGTGCCAGCAGGGCAGGGACAGGAAGTGCCGTCTTCTTT. Its translation: CASRAGTGSAVFF.

Many counts were recorded for this clonotype. This rearrangement joins TRBV7-9 to TRBJ2-7; D perhaps matches TRBD2 (7 bases). The length of the CDR3 is 14 residues. Trimming shortened V by 1 base and J by 4 bases, and 11 bases separated the two germline ends. Germline CDR1 SEHNR, CDR2 FQNEAQ (reference sequence). In DNA form, the CDR3 reads TGTGCCAGCAGCTTAGAGGGGGGGCTGTACGAGCAGTACTTC. Amino acid sequence: CASSLEGGLYEQYF.

The chain is built from TRBV7-8 and TRBJ2-7; the match to TRBD1 covers 9 bases. With the DNA end fitting TRBJ2-1 better, the J assignment may be wrong. The CDR3 spans 16 residues. Germline assignment: CDR1 SGHVS and CDR2 FQNEAQ. The CDR3 here is CASSLRWDRERDEQFF. The CDR3 coding sequence is TGTGCCAGCAGCCTACGGTGGGACAGGGAACGGGATGAGCAGTTCTTC.

This chain uses TRBV12-5 with TRBJ1-5, with D uncertain. The germline gives CDR1 LGHNT, CDR2 FRNRAP. V gave up 0 bases and J gave up 4 bases, with 4 bases separating them. There are 13 residues in the CDR3. CDR3 nucleotides: TGTGCTAGTGGTTTGGTATCGAATCAGCCCCAGCATTTT. It codes for CASGLVSNQPQHF.

The chain joins TRBV2 to TRBJ2-5, with TRBD2 as a possible D gene (6 bases). V dropped 4 bases and J dropped 4 bases, with 16 bases sitting between them. CDR1 and CDR2 (germline): SNHLY, FYNNEI. The CDR3 spans 15 residues. The CDR3 spells CASSVDPGRLETQYF. The CDR3 nucleotides read TGTGCCAGCAGTGTCGATCCGGGGAGGTTAGAGACCCAGTACTTC.

This clonotype was recorded only once. The V and J genes are TRBV7-2 and TRBJ1-2, with 9 positions matching TRBD1. In germline, CDR1 is SGHTA, CDR2 FQGNSA. This CDR3 has 13 residues. V was clipped by 5 bases and J by 8 bases; unmatched bases: 6. The CDR3 spells CASSRGQGSGYTF. The CDR3 DNA is TGTGCCAGCAGCCGAGGACAGGGGAGCGGCTACACCTTC.

This clonotype was counted many times. The chain combines TRBV29-1 with TRBJ2-7; 10 bases are shared with TRBD1. J gave up 3 bases and V 7 bases, and 6 bases lay outside the gene matches. The CDR3 extends over 13 amino acids. The V gene's germline CDR1 is SQVTM and CDR2 ANQGSEA. The CDR3, as DNA: TGCAGCGCAAACGGACAGGGGGTCTACGAGCAGTACTTC. Translation gives CSANGQGVYEQYF.

The gene calls are TRBV6-5 and TRBJ1-5, with 7 bases aligning to TRBD1. The germline CDR1 and CDR2 sequences are MNHEY and SVGAGI. CDR3 length equals 14 residues. J lost 7 bases, V lost 2 bases, and 5 bases had no gene match. The CDR3 DNA follows: TGTGCCAGCAGTTACGCCCAGGGGGAACAGCCCCAGCATTTT. Translating gives CASSYAQGEQPQHF.

The chain links TRBV29-1 to TRBJ1-3, with 7 bases identical to TRBD1. This CDR3 spans 14 amino acids. Germline CDR1 SQVTM, CDR2 ANQGSEA. V shed 6 bases, J shed 7 bases, and the junction held 12 bases outside the gene matches. The CDR3 coding sequence is TGCAGCGTGCCTACCGGGACAGCACTTAACACCATATATTTT. This codes for CSVPTGTALNTIYF.

This clonotype was seen repeatedly, ten times or more. The chain uses TRBV29-1 and TRBJ2-3; 8 nucleotides match TRBD1. V lost 4 bases, J lost 2 bases, and 2 bases stayed unmatched. Germline-derived CDR1 and CDR2 are SQVTM and ANQGSEA. There are 13 residues in the CDR3. The CDR3 sequence: CSVGTGITDTQYF. In nucleotides, the CDR3 is TGCAGCGTTGGGACAGGGATCACAGATACGCAGTATTTT.

This clonotype was seen more than once but under ten times. This chain connects TRBV6-1 to TRBJ2-7, with a possible D match to TRBD1 (5 bases). This CDR3 is 15 amino acids long. Trimming stripped 3 bases from V and 4 bases from J, with 16 bases between. Germline V gives CDR1 MNHNS, CDR2 SASEGT. CDR3 in amino acids: CASSDQWAGIYEQYF. CDR3 sequence (DNA): TGTGCCAGCAGTGATCAGTGGGCAGGGATATACGAGCAGTACTTC.

The V call is TRBV20-1, the J call TRBJ2-7; TRBD1 matches 10 bases. J gave up 3 bases and V 5 bases, and 7 bases lay outside the gene matches. CDR1 is DFQATT, CDR2 SNEGSKA, per germline (reference sequence). The CDR3 extends over 14 amino acids. CDR3 nucleotide sequence: TGCAGTGCTCGTTCCGGGACAGGGGACTACGAGCAGTACTTC. Protein sequence: CSARSGTGDYEQYF.

The chain uses TRBV2 and TRBJ2-2; 11 nucleotides align to TRBD2. Germline V gives CDR1 SNHLY, CDR2 FYNNEI. This CDR3 has 16 amino acids. J lost 8 bases, V lost 6 bases, and 11 bases had no gene match. The CDR3 sequence is CASSPMTSGIAGELFF. CDR3 DNA: TGTGCCAGCAGCCCGATGACTAGCGGGATAGCTGGGGAGCTGTTTTTT.

This clonotype was detected many times. The genes are TRBV2 and TRBJ1-5, with D perhaps TRBD1 (5 bases). There are 16 residues in the CDR3. V lost 4 bases, J lost 2 bases, and 15 bases lay in between. CDR1 and CDR2 (germline): SNHLY, FYNNEI. The DNA for the CDR3 is TGTGCCAGCAGTGGTGGGGGGTTTGGGGGCAATCAGCCCCAGCATTTT. Its protein product is CASSGGGFGGNQPQHF.

This clonotype was counted once. This chain links TRBV25-1 with TRBJ1-2, with TRBD1 matching 9 bases. Germline lookup yields CDR1 MGHDK and CDR2 SYGVNS. The CDR3 consists of 15 residues. V shed 7 bases, J shed 4 bases, and the junction held 10 bases outside the gene matches. CDR3 DNA: TGTGCCAGCAACAAACAGGGGGCGAGAGGCTATGGCTACACCTTC. This codes for CASNKQGARGYGYTF.

This clonotype was picked up many times. The chain is built from TRBV10-3 and TRBJ2-7, with 8 bases matching TRBD1. After removal of 5 bases from V and 4 bases from J, the junction contained 4 bases not matched to a gene. Germline CDR1 and CDR2: ENHRY and SYGVKD. This CDR3 has 13 residues. The CDR3 is CAISNGQGYEQYF. CDR3 sequence (DNA): TGTGCCATCAGTAACGGACAGGGTTACGAGCAGTACTTC.

This clonotype was found many times. The chain joins TRBV7-9 to TRBJ1-5; unclear D gene. This CDR3 comprises 12 residues. Trimming shortened V by 1 base and J by 4 bases, and 2 bases separated the two germline ends. Germline CDR1 reads SEHNR; CDR2 reads FQNEAQ (reference sequence). Here the CDR3 DNA reads TGTGCCAGCAGCTTAGAGAATCAGCCCCAGCATTTT. Its protein product is CASSLENQPQHF.

In the case of this clonotype: One base away lies a much larger clone, so this may be a sequencing read error. The chain is built from TRBV10-3 and TRBJ2-7; tentatively, D is TRBD2 (6 bases). V lost 3 bases and J 2 bases, leaving 14 bases between the germline ends. Looked up from germline, CDR1 is ENHRY and CDR2 is SYGVKD. CDR3 length equals 15 residues. CDR3 DNA sequence: TGTGCCATCAGTGAAGGCGGGACCCGCCCCTACGAGCAGTACTTC. This sequence encodes CAISEGGTRPYEQYF.

This clonotype occurred a few times. The rearrangement links TRBV19 to TRBJ2-7, with a possible D match to TRBD2 (6 bases). Trimming removed 2 bases at V and 2 bases at J, with 10 bases between. This CDR3 is built from 14 residues. Germline V gene sequence: CDR1 LNHDA, CDR2 SQIVND (reference sequence). CDR3 loop: CASSIPGGTYEQYF. The CDR3 DNA is TGTGCCAGTAGTATACCCGGGGGAACCTACGAGCAGTACTTC.

In this sample, this clonotype turned up many times. V is TRBV25-1 and J is TRBJ2-7; possible D gene TRBD1, 6 bases. CDR1 MGHDK and CDR2 SYGVNS come from the germline V gene. This CDR3 is built from 16 residues. Trimming removed 0 bases at V and 5 bases at J, with 17 bases between. The CDR3 DNA reads as TGTGCCAGCAGTGAATATAAGACAGGTCCTCCTAACGAGCAGTACTTC. This encodes CASSEYKTGPPNEQYF.

This clonotype occurred a few times. The V call is TRBV25-1, the J call TRBJ2-5; D possibly corresponds to TRBD1 (6 bases). V lost 6 bases, J lost 3 bases, and 17 bases lay in between. The CDR3 length is 15 residues. Germline CDR1 MGHDK, CDR2 SYGVNS. The CDR3 DNA reads as TGTGCCAGCAGCGCCCCAGGGGTGGCCGAAGAGACCCAGTACTTC. Its protein is CASSAPGVAEETQYF.

Of note for this clonotype: Its ends do not fully match the called genes, so a read error is possible. CDR3 protein: CATSRDSPVGEIQYF. The CDR3 coding sequence is TGTGCCACCAGCAGAGATTCCCCAGTCGGGGAGATCCAGTACTTC. This sequence joins TRBV15 and TRBJ2-5; D might be TRBD2 (5 bases). CDR1 and CDR2 (germline): LNHNV, YYDKDF (reference sequence). This CDR3 is 15 amino acids long. The full variable domain, rest sourced from reference TRBV15 and TRBJ2-5, is DAMVIQNPRYQVTQFGKPVTLSCSQTLNHNVMYWYQQKSSQAPKLLFHYYDKDFNNEADTPDNFQSRRPNTSFCFLDIRSPGLGDTAMYLCATSRDSPVGEIQYFGPGTRLLVL.

The rearrangement uses TRBV29-1 and TRBJ1-1, with 9 nucleotides matching TRBD1. Per germline, CDR1 SQVTM and CDR2 ANQGSEA. The CDR3 sequence is 11 residues long. The V and J ends lost 4 bases and 6 bases, in that order; junction bases with no gene match: 0. The CDR3 sequence: CSVGQGAEAFF. DNA for the CDR3: TGCAGCGTTGGACAGGGGGCTGAAGCTTTCTTT.

This clonotype was seen repeatedly, ten times or more. This rearrangement joins TRBV19 to TRBJ2-7; 8 positions match TRBD1. Germline V gene lookup returns CDR1 LNHDA and CDR2 SQIVND (reference sequence). The CDR3 runs to 14 residues. V lost 4 bases to trimming and J lost 0 bases; unmatched junction nucleotides: 2. The CDR3 here is CASSRTGTSYEQYF. CDR3 DNA sequence: TGTGCCAGTAGTAGGACAGGGACCTCCTACGAGCAGTACTTC.

The count of this clonotype is one. Germline is not matched at one junction end, which may reflect a read error. The chain combines TRBV15 with TRBJ2-7; 7 positions agree with TRBD1. CDR3 size: 10 residues. The V gene's germline CDR1 is LNHNV and CDR2 YYDKDF (reference sequence). The CDR3 is CATSREPGQF. CDR3 sequence (DNA): TGTGCCACCAGCAGAGAACCGGGACAGTTC.

This chain uses TRBV7-9 with TRBJ2-5, with 8 bases matching TRBD1. V lost 4 bases to trimming and J lost 7 bases; unmatched junction nucleotides: 5. CDR1 is SEHNR, CDR2 FQNEAQ, per germline (reference sequence). The CDR3 consists of 13 residues. CDR3 bases: TGTGCCAGCAGCTCTGGGGGGACAGGGACCCAGTACTTC. Residues: CASSSGGTGTQYF.

This clonotype has at least ten counts. The genes are TRBV12-3 or TRBV12-4 and TRBJ1-2, with D tentatively TRBD1 (5 bases). This CDR3 region has 14 residues. Trimming removed 3 bases from V and 3 bases from J, with 11 bases in between. The CDR3 is CASSFKRGYYGYTF. Here the CDR3 DNA reads TGTGCCAGCAGTTTCAAAAGGGGATACTATGGCTACACCTTC.

The sample holds many counts of this clonotype. V is TRBV5-1 and J is TRBJ2-2; TRBD1 might be the D (6 bases). Germline values: CDR1 SGHRS, CDR2 YFSETQ. This CDR3 spans 13 amino acids. Deletions cut 3 bases from V and 6 bases from J, with 9 bases between. The CDR3 loop is CASSYQGSGELFF. DNA of the CDR3: TGCGCCAGCAGCTATCAGGGGTCCGGGGAGCTGTTTTTT. Supplemented by reference TRBV5-1 and TRBJ2-2, the full variable domain reads KAGVTQTPRYLIKTRGQQVTLSCSPISGHRSVSWYQQTPGQGLQFLFEYFSETQRNKGNFPGRFSGRQFSNSRSEMNVSTLELGDSALYLCASSYQGSGELFFGEGSRLTVL.

This clonotype occurred many times. J is TRBJ1-5 and V is TRBV5-5; tentatively, D is TRBD1 (6 bases). The CDR3 spans 13 residues. The germline V and J ends were trimmed by 5 bases and 9 bases, with 15 bases remaining between them. Germline V CDR1 and CDR2: SGHKS, YYEKEE (reference sequence). As DNA, the CDR3 is TGTGCCAGCAGTTCCCGGGACATTGGGCCCCAGCATTTT. Protein: CASSSRDIGPQHF.

This clonotype appeared many times. This rearrangement joins TRBV6-5 to TRBJ2-5; 7 bases are a match to TRBD2. V was pared by 5 bases and J by 5 bases, with 17 bases of the junction left unmatched. Germline CDR1 MNHEY, CDR2 SVGAGI. The CDR3 is 17 residues long. Here the CDR3 reads CASSVTAVAGVRETQYF. DNA of the CDR3: TGTGCCAGCAGTGTAACCGCCGTGGCGGGGGTGCGGGAGACCCAGTACTTC.